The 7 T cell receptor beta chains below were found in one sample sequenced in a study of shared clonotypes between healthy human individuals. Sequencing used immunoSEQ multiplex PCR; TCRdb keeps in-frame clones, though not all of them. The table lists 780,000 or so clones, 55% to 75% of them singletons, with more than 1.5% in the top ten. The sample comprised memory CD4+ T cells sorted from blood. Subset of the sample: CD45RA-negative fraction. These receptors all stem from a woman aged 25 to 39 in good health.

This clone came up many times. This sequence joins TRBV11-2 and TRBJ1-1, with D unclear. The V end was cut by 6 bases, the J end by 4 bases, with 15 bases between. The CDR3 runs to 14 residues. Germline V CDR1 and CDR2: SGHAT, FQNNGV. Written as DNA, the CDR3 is TGTGCCAGCAGGTTGGCAGGAACTCGCACTGAAGCTTTCTTT. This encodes CASRLAGTRTEAFF.

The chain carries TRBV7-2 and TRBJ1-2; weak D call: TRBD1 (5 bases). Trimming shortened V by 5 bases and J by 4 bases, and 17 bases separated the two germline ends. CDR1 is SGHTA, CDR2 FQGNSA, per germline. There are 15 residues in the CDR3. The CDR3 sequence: CASSEPGRLVYGYTF. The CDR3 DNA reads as TGTGCCAGCAGCGAACCGGGACGGCTAGTCTATGGCTACACCTTC.

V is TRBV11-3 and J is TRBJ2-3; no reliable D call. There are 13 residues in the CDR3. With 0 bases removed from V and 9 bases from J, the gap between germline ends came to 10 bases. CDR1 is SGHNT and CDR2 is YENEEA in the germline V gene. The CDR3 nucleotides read TGTGCCAGCAGCTTAGACCGACAACAGACGCAGTATTTT. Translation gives CASSLDRQQTQYF.

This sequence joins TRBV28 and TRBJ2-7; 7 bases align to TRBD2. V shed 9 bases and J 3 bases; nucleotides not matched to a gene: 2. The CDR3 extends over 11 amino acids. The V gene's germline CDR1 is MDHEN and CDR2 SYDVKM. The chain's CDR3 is CASGLVYEQYF. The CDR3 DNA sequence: TGTGCCAGTGGACTAGTCTACGAGCAGTACTTC.

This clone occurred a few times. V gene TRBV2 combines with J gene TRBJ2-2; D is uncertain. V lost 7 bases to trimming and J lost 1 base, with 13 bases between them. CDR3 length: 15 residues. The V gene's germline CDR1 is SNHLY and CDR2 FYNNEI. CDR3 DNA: TGTGCCAGCACCCGTTCAACGGGGAACACCGGGGAGCTGTTTTTT. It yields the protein CASTRSTGNTGELFF.

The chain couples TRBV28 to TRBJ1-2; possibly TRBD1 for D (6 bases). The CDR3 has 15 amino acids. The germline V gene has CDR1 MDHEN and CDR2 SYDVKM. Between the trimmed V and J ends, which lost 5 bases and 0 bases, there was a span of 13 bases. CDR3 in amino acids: CASSGDTTPNYGYTF. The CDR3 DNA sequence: TGTGCCAGCAGTGGGGACACGACCCCTAACTATGGCTACACCTTC.

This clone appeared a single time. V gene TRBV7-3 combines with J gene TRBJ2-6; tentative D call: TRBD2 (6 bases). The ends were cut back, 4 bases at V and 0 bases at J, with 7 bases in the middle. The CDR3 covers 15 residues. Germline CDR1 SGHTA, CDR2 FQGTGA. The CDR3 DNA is TGTGCCAGCAGCTCGGGACTCTCTGGGGCCAACGTCCTGACTTTC. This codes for CASSSGLSGANVLTF.